This TCR beta chain is drawn from a study of molecular identifiers for immune sequencing clone quantification (dated by TCRdb to 2016 to 2018). Notes on the research overall: For a replicate experiment, RNA from around 20,000 or 100,000 naive CD8 T cells was divided into five aliquots, of which four were sequenced. The study was a methods study using CD8 T cells to benchmark molecular-identifier clustering-based TCR repertoire sequencing (MIDCIRS) and TCR RNA copy counting.

General study outcomes and caveats: Highly expanded clone sizes could be underestimated if identical TCR molecules share a barcode. Without barcode sub-clustering, chimeric consensus sequences inflated TCR diversity; chimeras reached as high as 47%. Modeling gave about three recovered TCR RNA copies per cell versus 8 to 10 by digital PCR, implying around 31% capture efficiency. The naive libraries included spiked-in Jurkat TCR RNA (about nine copies' worth), and this RNA is not part of the donor repertoire. Spiked-in Jurkat TCR RNA equal to a single cell's worth was reported to be detectable even within 1,100,000 naive CD8 T cells. In CMV-specific effector cells, over 99% of molecules were held by clones above 20 RNA copies, whereas under 1% of molecules were held by such clones in naive cells.

Details on this clonotype: Its binding antigen is unknown. A read error is possible here, since a much larger clone lies one base away.

Library construction relied on PCR. Sequencing used an Illumina HiSeq 4000. Preparation of bulk TCR libraries followed a previously described approach, with the TCR primers listed in Table S5. Purification of total RNA was performed with the Qiagen AllPrep DNA/RNA kit. Reads from multiple sequencing runs of the same library were pooled before analysis. As for how the authors treated the data: Reads were retained only if an exact TCR constant sequence was present, and the retained reads were trimmed to 150 nt and grouped according to their 12-nt molecular barcodes. Reads inside each barcode group were sub-clustered using a 15% Levenshtein threshold, and a quality-weighted consensus sequence was constructed for each RNA molecule. Non-functional sequences were excluded, and lower-count sequences lying one edit away from another sequence were also excluded. Based on a fit of two negative binomial distributions, barcode sub-clusters having less than 20% of the maximum read count were discarded. TCRdb passed the public sequencing reads through fastp at Q25 and MiXCR, retaining productive beta sequences. Under each unique CDR3 protein, matching rows form one entry showing the most common genes and DNA. In this record, the V and J calls reflect TCRdb's handling and not the investigators' own analysis. The sample table contains tens of thousands of distinct CDR3 sequences; only one count was recorded for around 19% of them. The ten largest make up 1.4% of the sample.

Libraries of naive CD8 T cells were built from anywhere between about 19,000 and 1,000,000 sorted cells, with 10%, 30% or 50% of the purified RNA used. Naive CD8 T cells, defined as CD8+CD4-CCR7+CD45RA+, were FACS-sorted into RLT Plus buffer on a BD FACSAria II. To test detection sensitivity, Jurkat RNA equal to over nine TCR copies was added to samples of roughly 18,000-1,100,000 naive CD8 T cells. Enrichment of CD8 T cells was done with RosetteSep CD8+ T Cell Enrichment Cocktail plus Ficoll-Paque, and ACK red cell lysis came afterward. The germline V end is reduced by 3 bases and the J end by 6 bases; junction bases left unmatched: 1. From the germline V gene (reference sequence), CDR1 is PRHDT and CDR2 is FYEKMQ. Reading from cysteine to phenylalanine, the CDR3 counts 12 amino acids. The read is trimmed to its CDR3 DNA, 36 bases read in frame from base 1.

Sequencing was performed on naive CD8+ T cells from blood, with Jurkat cell RNA spiked in. The cell subset or site label of this sample denotes: FACS-sorted CD8+CD4-CCR7+CD45RA+ naive T cells. The TCR was taken from a human donor in good health. Some libraries in this study had Jurkat cell RNA spiked in. This chain joins TRBV13 to TRBJ1-2, and TRBD1 matches 7 of the central bases. The CDR3 amino acid sequence is: CASSLTGNGYTF. The DNA sequence is as follows: TGTGCCAGCAGCTTGACAGGGAATGGCTACACCTTC. The entire variable domain, with the stretches around the CDR3 drawn from the reference TRBV13 and TRBJ1-2 proteins, is AAGVIQSPRHLIKEKRETATLKCYPIPRHDTVYWYQQGPGQDPQFLISFYEKMQSDKGSIPDRFSAQQFSDYHSELNMSSLELGDSALYFCASSLTGNGYTFGSGTRLTVV.